A single sample gave rise to the 14 T cell receptor beta chains below, sequenced in a study of shared clonotypes between healthy human individuals. Profiling relied on immunoSEQ multiplex PCR, and the TCRdb table lists in-frame clones only, not all of them. Of some 2,500,000 clones listed, less than 95% are singletons. The sequenced material came from naive CD4+ T cells from PBMCs. Described subset: CD45RA+ positively selected. All receptors come from a man younger than 35 in good health. Some clones in this sample may be carry-over from other donors' samples.

In this sample, this clone turned up a few times. V is TRBV28 and J is TRBJ1-1, with 8 bases matching TRBD1. Per the germline V gene, CDR1 is MDHEN and CDR2 is SYDVKM. The CDR3 has 15 amino acids. The junction had 10 bases not matched to a gene; V was cut back by 6 bases and J by 4 bases. The CDR3 protein is CASRNTDRVVTEAFF. The CDR3 DNA is TGTGCCAGCAGGAACACGGACAGGGTGGTCACTGAAGCTTTCTTT.

This clone was seen a handful of times. The gene calls are TRBV2 and TRBJ1-5; tentatively, D is TRBD1 (5 bases). The CDR3 runs to 14 residues. Germline assignment: CDR1 SNHLY and CDR2 FYNNEI. Trimming shortened V by 8 bases and J by 4 bases, and 15 bases separated the two germline ends. CDR3 loop: CASSGRGENQPQHF. The CDR3 nucleotides read TGTGCCAGCTCGGGTAGGGGCGAAAATCAGCCCCAGCATTTT.

The chain recombines TRBV6-5 with TRBJ2-1; D uncertain. This CDR3 contains 15 residues. Trimming cost V 2 bases and J 6 bases, with 14 bases left between them. Germline loops: CDR1 MNHEY, CDR2 SVGAGI. CDR3 sequence (DNA): TGTGCCAGCAGTTACGCTGGAGTTTCCATCAATGAGCAGTTCTTC. Its protein product is CASSYAGVSINEQFF.

The chain's CDR3 is CASSDWADATDTQYF. The DNA of the CDR3 is TGTGCCAGCAGTGATTGGGCTGATGCCACAGATACGCAGTATTTT. The chain recombines TRBV6-1 with TRBJ2-3; D gene uncertain. Trimming left V 3 bases short and J 2 bases short, with 12 bases between. The CDR3 runs to 15 residues. Looked up from germline, CDR1 is MNHNS and CDR2 is SASEGT.

This chain uses TRBV28 with TRBJ1-5, with a weak D call TRBD1 (5 bases). The CDR3 spans 18 residues. V was trimmed by 2 bases and J by 2 bases, leaving 19 bases between them. Germline CDR1 and CDR2: MDHEN and SYDVKM. DNA for the CDR3: TGTGCCAGCAGTTTAAGCCTTGCAAGGGGCTTCGGCAATCAGCCCCAGCATTTT. This encodes CASSLSLARGFGNQPQHF.

V gene TRBV30 combines with J gene TRBJ2-1; no clear D. Germline V gene lookup returns CDR1 GTSNPN and CDR2 SVGIG (reference sequence). The V gene lost 7 bases and the J gene lost 0 bases, with 10 bases spanning the gap. This CDR3 region has 13 residues. The CDR3 region is CASSETSYNEQFF. CDR3 in DNA: TGTGCCTCAAGCGAAACCTCCTACAATGAGCAGTTCTTC.

On this clone itself: Other DNA sequences within the sample encode an identical CDR3. The V call is TRBV6-5, the J call TRBJ2-1; tentatively, D is TRBD2 (6 bases). V was trimmed by 6 bases and J by 4 bases, leaving 10 bases between them. The germline gives CDR1 MNHEY, CDR2 SVGAGI. The CDR3 is 13 amino acids. The CDR3 sequence is CASSSGRYNEQFF. The CDR3 DNA sequence: TGTGCCAGCAGCTCCGGGAGATACAATGAGCAGTTCTTC.

The J gene is TRBJ2-7, the V gene TRBV10-3; D is perhaps TRBD2 (5 bases). The germline V and J ends were trimmed by 4 bases and 2 bases, with 15 bases remaining between them. CDR3 length: 15 amino acids. Germline CDR1 ENHRY, CDR2 SYGVKD. Here the CDR3 DNA reads TGTGCCATCAGTGCCCCCAGCGCGGGTACCTACGAGCAGTACTTC. This encodes CAISAPSAGTYEQYF.

The chain recombines TRBV5-5 with TRBJ2-7; D call uncertain. The length of the CDR3 is 13 residues. The ends were cut back, 4 bases at V and 3 bases at J, with 11 bases in the middle. From germline, CDR1 is SGHKS and CDR2 YYEKEE (reference sequence). The chain's CDR3 is CASSRLPGYEQYF. CDR3 in DNA: TGTGCCAGCAGCCGGCTCCCGGGCTACGAGCAGTACTTC.

V is TRBV30 and J is TRBJ2-7; 9 positions agree with TRBD1. CDR3 length equals 15 residues. With V trimmed by 1 base and J by 3 bases, 7 bases remained unmatched. The germline V gene encodes CDR1 GTSNPN and CDR2 SVGIG (reference sequence). CDR3 amino acids: CAWSAWGQGLYEQYF. CDR3 sequence (DNA): TGTGCCTGGAGTGCGTGGGGACAGGGTCTCTACGAGCAGTACTTC.

The V and J genes are TRBV30 and TRBJ2-7; 10 nucleotides agree with TRBD1. Germline V gene data show CDR1 as GTSNPN and CDR2 as SVGIG (reference sequence). V shed 1 base, J shed 6 bases, and the junction held 3 bases outside the gene matches. The CDR3 consists of 13 residues. CDR3 amino acids: CAWSEDRGFEQYF. The CDR3 nucleotides read TGTGCCTGGAGTGAGGACAGGGGGTTCGAGCAGTACTTC.

The gene calls are TRBV18 and TRBJ2-7, with a possible D match to TRBD1 (5 bases). V gave up 3 bases and J gave up 0 bases, with 12 bases separating them. The CDR3 is 15 amino acids. Per germline, CDR1 KGHSH and CDR2 LQKENI. CDR3 bases: TGTGCCAGCTCACCGGGCAGGGCGAGCTCCTACGAGCAGTACTTC. It is translated as CASSPGRASSYEQYF. The whole variable domain, remainder taken from reference TRBV18 and TRBJ2-7, is NAGVMQNPRHLVRRRGQEARLRCSPMKGHSHVYWYRQLPEEGLKFMVYLQKENIIDESGMPKERFSAEFPKEGPSILRIQQVVRGDSAAYFCASSPGRASSYEQYFGPGTRLTVT.

This rearrangement joins TRBV7-9 to TRBJ1-1, with D possibly matching TRBD1 (6 bases). Germline lookup yields CDR1 SEHNR and CDR2 FQNEAQ (reference sequence). The CDR3 is made up of 19 amino acids. The V and J ends lost 4 bases and 1 base respectively, with 25 bases between them. The chain's CDR3 is CASSSPTIAGASGNTEAFF. CDR3 sequence (DNA): TGTGCCAGCAGCTCCCCCACAATCGCAGGGGCGTCGGGGAACACTGAAGCTTTCTTT.

The CDR3 here is CASRATGGEQFF. CDR3 sequence (DNA): TGTGCCAGCAGGGCGACCGGGGGTGAGCAGTTCTTC. The chain carries TRBV11-3 and TRBJ2-1, with D perhaps matching TRBD2 (6 bases). V was pared by 6 bases and J by 9 bases, with 12 bases between. The CDR3 runs 12 residues. Germline V lookup: CDR1 SGHNT, CDR2 YENEEA.